This T cell receptor (beta chain) was retrieved from a study of T-cell reconstitution after alpha-beta-depleted transplantation in children (dated by TCRdb to 2016 to 2017). Broadly, across the study: T-cell immune reconstitution after TCRalphabeta/CD19-depleted allogeneic hematopoietic cell transplantation in children was quantitatively tracked in the study by means of TCR repertoire profiling.

Unmatched junction bases come to 21, with V trimmed by 0 bases and J by 9 bases. The germline V gene sets CDR1 to LGHNA and CDR2 to YSLEER. The CDR3, from cysteine to phenylalanine, totals 20 residues. Left in the record is the CDR3 DNA by itself, 60 bases read in frame from the first base. Libraries were prepared through PCR. The sample was run on an Illumina HiSeq 2500. TCR library preparation used molecular barcoding, with unique molecular identifiers applied to normalize quantification of the TCRbeta repertoire. In TCRdb, the public reads were trimmed at Q25 with fastp and aligned with MiXCR, with productive beta chains retained. Entries that share a CDR3 protein sequence are merged under the most common genes and DNA. The sample data list 100,000 to 120,000 distinct CDR3 sequences, and 10% of these were observed just once. 8% of the sample lies in the top ten. The sample holds many counts of this clonotype. Its antigen is not yet known. No base quality information exists; no much larger clone differs at one position.

The clonotype comes from a human donor who donated a stem cell graft to a child with acute lymphoblastic leukemia. Rearrangement joined TRBV4-3 to TRBJ2-1; TRBD2 fits 9 bases in the junction. The sequences come from PBMCs from the stem cell graft donor, collected from the stem cell graft. The DNA reads TGCGCCAGCAGCCAAGAGAGGCTAGCGGGGAGGTTCCGACCGACGGCTGAGCAGTTCTTC. The translation is CASSQERLAGRFRPTAEQFF.